The rows below give T cell receptor beta chains drawn from one sample of a study of T-cell reconstitution after alpha-beta-depleted transplantation in children. TCRdb re-called the PCR reads with MiXCR, one entry per CDR3 protein. The sample contains about 360,000 distinct CDR3 sequences, 13% of which appear only once. Specimen: PBMCs, collected from the stem cell graft. These receptors were collected from a human donor who donated a stem cell graft to a child with Fanconi anemia. Both conserved end residues are part of each CDR3. The D gene is left open where the match is weak. Rows may omit the clone size; those that give it use once, few, many or a size class.

D	J	size	V	CDR3	DNA
-	TRBJ1-1	many	TRBV30	CAWSGEKEAFF	TGTGCCTGGAGCGGCGAAAAAGAAGCTTTCTTT
-	TRBJ1-3	few	TRBV6-1	CASSEHSGNTTYF	TGTGCCAGCAGTGAACACTCTGGAAACACCACATATTTT
-	TRBJ2-7	-	TRBV6-2/TRBV6-3	CASSHPENEQYF	TGTGCCAGCAGCCACCCGGAGAATGAGCAGTACTTC
-	TRBJ2-3	-	TRBV4-2	CASTEEDTQYF	TGTGCCAGCACAGAGGAAGATACGCAGTATTTT
-	TRBJ1-1	few	TRBV28	CASSLGGDATEAFF	TGTGCCAGCAGTTTAGGGGGGGATGCCACTGAAGCTTTCTTT
TRBD2	TRBJ2-7	many	TRBV5-1	CASSLDRTSGMYEQYF	TGCGCCAGCAGCTTGGACAGGACTAGCGGCATGTACGAGCAGTACTTC
-	TRBJ1-1	-	TRBV10-2	CASSESGGSEAFF	TGCGCCAGCAGTGAGTCGGGGGGGTCTGAAGCTTTCTTT
-	TRBJ1-2	-	TRBV18	CASSPREGESYGYTF	TGTGCCAGCTCACCTAGGGAGGGTGAGAGCTATGGCTACACCTTC
-	TRBJ2-3	few	TRBV6-1	CASTSRGVADTQYF	TGTGCCAGCACCAGTCGCGGGGTAGCAGATACGCAGTATTTT
-	TRBJ2-1	few	TRBV29-1	CSVEHRHDNEQFF	TGCAGCGTTGAACATCGACACGACAATGAGCAGTTCTTC
-	TRBJ1-1	few	TRBV18	CASSPDNEGGAFF	TGTGCCAGCTCACCCGATAATGAGGGTGGGGCTTTCTTT
TRBD1	TRBJ1-4	many	TRBV20-1	CSADRGDNEKLFF	TGCAGTGCAGACAGGGGCGACAATGAAAAACTGTTTTTT
TRBD1	TRBJ1-1	-	TRBV20-1	CSATSGTGGLVGTEAFF	TGCAGTGCTACCTCCGGGACAGGGGGCCTGGTAGGCACTGAAGCTTTCTTT
TRBD1	TRBJ1-2	-	TRBV11-2	CASSPRTGGHGYPF	TGTGCCAGCAGCCCAAGGACAGGGGGCCATGGCTACCCCTTC
TRBD1	TRBJ2-5	many	TRBV20-1	CSAWDRQETQYF	TGCAGTGCTTGGGACAGACAAGAGACCCAGTACTTC
-	TRBJ2-2	-	TRBV7-1	CASSSGLRCSIPNTGELFF	TGTGCCAGCAGCTCCGGGCTCCGGTGCTCTATACCGAACACCGGGGAGCTGTTTTTT
TRBD1	TRBJ2-5	-	TRBV10-3	CAISERGTGQETQYF	TGTGCCATCAGTGAGCGGGGGACAGGTCAAGAGACCCAGTACTTC
TRBD1	TRBJ1-1	-	TRBV2	CASSQDRGKSEAFF	TGTGCCAGCAGTCAAGACAGGGGGAAATCTGAAGCTTTCTTT
-	TRBJ2-7	many	TRBV6-2/TRBV6-3	CASSLASYEQYF	TGTGCCAGCAGCTTGGCTAGTTACGAGCAGTACTTC
-	TRBJ2-2	-	TRBV19	CAGSRGTGELFF	TGTGCCGGTAGTAGGGGCACCGGGGAGCTGTTTTTT
-	TRBJ1-5	-	TRBV6-1	CASKWSSNQPQHF	TGTGCCAGCAAATGGTCCAGCAATCAGCCCCAGCATTTT
-	TRBJ2-3	few	TRBV7-8	CASKLRGQITDTQYF	TGTGCCAGCAAATTACGGGGACAAATCACAGATACGCAGTATTTT
-	TRBJ2-2	few	TRBV2	CASKGMAGELFF	TGTGCCAGCAAGGGGATGGCCGGGGAGCTGTTTTTT
TRBD2	TRBJ2-5	-	TRBV27	CASSQTGGALQETQYF	TGTGCCAGCAGTCAGACCGGGGGGGCCCTCCAAGAGACCCAGTACTTC
-	TRBJ2-2	many	TRBV9	CASSGIPGTGELFF	TGTGCCAGCAGCGGAATTCCAGGAACCGGGGAGCTGTTTTTT
TRBD1	TRBJ1-1	few	TRBV12-3/TRBV12-4	CASIKQGQNTEAFF	TGTGCCAGCATCAAACAGGGGCAGAACACTGAAGCTTTCTTT
TRBD1	TRBJ2-7	many	TRBV12-3/TRBV12-4	CASSLEGQGAYEQYF	TGTGCCAGCAGTTTAGAGGGACAGGGGGCCTACGAGCAGTACTTC
-	TRBJ1-4	many	TRBV20-1	CSARETVRSTNEKLFF	TGCAGTGCTAGAGAGACAGTTCGATCAACTAATGAAAAACTGTTTTTT
-	TRBJ2-5	-	TRBV7-9	CASSLAKDSRLQETQYF	TGTGCCAGCAGCTTAGCGAAGGATTCGCGGCTACAAGAGACCCAGTACTTC
-	TRBJ1-1	few	TRBV6-2/TRBV6-3	CASSYKLGVTEAFF	TGTGCCAGCAGTTACAAGCTGGGTGTCACTGAAGCTTTCTTT
-	TRBJ1-1	-	TRBV27	CATYPQGFAEAFF	TGTGCCACGTATCCACAGGGTTTCGCTGAAGCTTTCTTT
-	TRBJ2-7	-	TRBV10-2	CASSEPPEQYF	TGCGCCAGCAGTGAACCGCCCGAGCAGTACTTC
TRBD2	TRBJ2-3	many	TRBV10-3	CAISESTSGLSTDTQYF	TGTGCCATCAGTGAGTCTACTAGCGGCCTTAGCACAGATACGCAGTATTTT
-	TRBJ1-5	few	TRBV7-3	CASSRRNLAPYRGSQPQHF	TGTGCCAGCAGCAGGCGGAACCTCGCTCCTTATCGGGGTAGTCAGCCCCAGCATTTT
TRBD1	TRBJ1-3	-	TRBV3-1	CASSQDFRGISGNTIYF	TGTGCCAGCAGCCAAGATTTCAGGGGGATCTCTGGAAACACCATATATTTT
-	TRBJ2-1	-	TRBV28	CASGAGNNEQFF	TGTGCCAGCGGGGCCGGAAACAATGAGCAGTTCTTC
-	TRBJ1-1	-	TRBV20-1	CSARMSGLHTEAFF	TGCAGTGCTAGAATGTCAGGGCTACACACTGAAGCTTTCTTT
TRBD1	TRBJ1-1	-	TRBV5-1	CASKGQGLNTEAFF	TGCGCCAGCAAGGGACAGGGCCTTAACACTGAAGCTTTCTTT
-	TRBJ1-3	-	TRBV7-2	CASSHNQLFHSGNTIYF	TGTGCCAGCAGTCACAATCAGCTTTTCCACTCTGGAAACACCATATATTTT
-	TRBJ2-2	-	TRBV5-1	CASSLAVWGSGELFF	TGCGCCAGCAGCTTGGCGGTATGGGGCTCCGGGGAGCTGTTTTTT
TRBD2	TRBJ2-5	many	TRBV12-3/TRBV12-4	CASSASGGETQYF	TGTGCCAGCAGCGCTAGCGGGGGAGAGACCCAGTACTTC
-	TRBJ1-5	-	TRBV20-1	CSARDKRERGNQPQHF	TGCAGTGCTAGAGATAAACGGGAACGGGGCAATCAGCCCCAGCATTTT
-	TRBJ2-3	-	TRBV5-1	CASSFGSSTDTQYF	TGCGCCAGCAGCTTCGGCAGTAGCACAGATACGCAGTATTTT
-	TRBJ2-3	-	TRBV6-1	CASSGRGLSTDTQYF	TGTGCCAGCAGTGGCCGCGGTCTCAGCACAGATACGCAGTATTTT
-	TRBJ2-2	many	TRBV10-2	CATLKGRDGELFF	TGCGCCACCCTAAAGGGGCGGGACGGGGAGCTGTTTTTT
-	TRBJ2-5	-	TRBV5-6	CASSLEVRRGPQETQYF	TGTGCCAGCAGCTTGGAAGTTAGGCGGGGTCCGCAAGAGACCCAGTACTTC
-	TRBJ2-1	many	TRBV4-3	CASSQDWGRNNEQFF	TGCGCCAGCAGCCAAGATTGGGGACGCAACAATGAGCAGTTCTTC
-	TRBJ2-7	few	TRBV20-1	CSAKGAYEQYF	TGCAGTGCTAAGGGGGCCTACGAGCAGTACTTC
TRBD1	TRBJ1-1	-	TRBV30	CAGTGQANTEAFF	TGTGCCGGGACCGGACAGGCCAACACTGAAGCTTTCTTT
-	TRBJ1-3	once	TRBV5-1	CASSFGGDGNTIYF	TGCGCCAGCAGCTTTGGAGGGGACGGAAACACCATATATTTT
-	TRBJ1-6	few	TRBV12-3/TRBV12-4	CASSLMGPNRRSPLHF	TGTGCCAGCAGTTTAATGGGCCCCAACAGGCGTTCACCCCTCCACTTT
TRBD2	TRBJ2-7	-	TRBV2	CATETSGDSYEQYF	TGTGCCACAGAGACTAGCGGGGATTCCTACGAGCAGTACTTC
-	TRBJ1-1	many	TRBV3-1	CASSLTLLMNTEAFF	TGTGCCAGCAGTCTTACCCTACTGATGAACACTGAAGCTTTCTTT